This paragraph covers one T cell receptor beta chain sequence. The protocol was immunoSEQ multiplex PCR, while the TCRdb copy is restricted to in-frame clones and leaves out a portion. The sample has some 130,000 clones; around 86% are singletons. The germline V and J ends were trimmed by 0 bases and 4 bases, with 13 bases remaining between them. The CDR3 contains 15 residues. Germline lookup yields CDR1 SGDLS and CDR2 YYNGEE. The sample comes from a study of blood T cell repertoires in COVID-19. What was sequenced was peripheral blood. V is TRBV9 and J is TRBJ1-1; no clear D. This sequence was found in a middle-aged man with active COVID-19. The CDR3 here is CASSVAPGGITEAFF. The CDR3 DNA sequence: TGTGCCAGCAGCGTAGCTCCGGGAGGGATCACTGAAGCTTTCTTT. Together with reference TRBV9 and TRBJ1-1, the CDR3 gives the full variable domain: DSGVTQTPKHLITATGQRVTLRCSPRSGDLSVYWYQQSLDQGLQFLIQYYNGEERAKGNILERFSAQQFPDLHSELNLSSLELGDSALYFCASSVAPGGITEAFFGQGTRLTVV.